The 11 T cell receptor beta chains below come from one sample, sequenced in a study of T cells in Graves' hyperthyroidism and ophthalmopathy. It was RNA transcripts that yielded the amplified TCR beta CDR3 regions. HTBI primers were used for first-round RT-PCR of the TCR CDR3. TCRdb processed the multiplex PCR reads anew with MiXCR; each CDR3 protein has one entry. The sample carries roughly 510,000 distinct CDR3 sequences, more than 20% recorded once. The sequencing sample was made of blood. These receptor sequences come from a man between 18 and 29 years old with Graves' hyperthyroidism.

The genes are TRBV27 and TRBJ2-7, with 7 bases matching TRBD1. CDR3 length: 11 residues. V was pared by 8 bases and J by 6 bases, with 4 bases of the junction left unmatched. CDR1 and CDR2 from the germline V gene are MNHEY and SMNVEV (reference sequence). CDR3 sequence reads: CASARGPEQYF. The CDR3, as DNA: TGTGCCAGCGCTAGGGGGCCCGAGCAGTACTTC.

This clonotype was observed a handful of times. V and J are TRBV20-1 and TRBJ2-5; no reliable D call. Trimming left V 5 bases short and J 2 bases short, with 3 bases between. This CDR3 has 10 amino acids. Germline loops: CDR1 DFQATT, CDR2 SNEGSKA (reference sequence). CDR3 protein: CSAPQETQYF. Here the CDR3 DNA reads TGCAGTGCTCCTCAAGAGACCCAGTACTTC.

As concerns this clonotype: The junction and the germline gene differ at one end; a read error may be behind it. The J gene is TRBJ2-7, the V gene TRBV28, with 11 positions matching TRBD2. Germline assignment: CDR1 MDHEN and CDR2 SYDVKM. The CDR3 length is 15 residues. The CDR3 sequence is CASSIGTSGSCEQYF. The DNA for the CDR3 is TGTGCCAGTAGTATTGGGACTAGCGGTTCCTGCGAGCAGTACTTC.

This clonotype was counted ten times or more. The V and J genes are TRBV28 and TRBJ1-5; D ambiguous. The CDR3 loop spans 13 amino acids. The germline CDR1 and CDR2 sequences are MDHEN and SYDVKM. With 4 bases removed from V and 4 bases from J, the gap between germline ends came to 8 bases. CDR3: CASSSPANQPQHF. DNA for the CDR3: TGTGCCAGCAGTTCTCCAGCTAATCAGCCCCAGCATTTT.

This clonotype was picked up many times. J is TRBJ1-5 and V is TRBV10-3, with 7 bases matching TRBD1. Per germline, CDR1 ENHRY and CDR2 SYGVKD. V gave up 4 bases and J gave up 8 bases; unmatched junction bases: 8. CDR3 length: 14 amino acids. The CDR3 DNA follows: TGTGCCATCAGTGGTGACAGGGATTCGGAGCCCCAGCATTTT. Translated, it gives CAISGDRDSEPQHF.

The chain carries TRBV6-5 and TRBJ1-3, with TRBD1 identical over 8 bases. Losses at the gene ends were 3 bases for V and 3 bases for J; bases not matched to a gene: 4. The germline CDR1 and CDR2 sequences are MNHEY and SVGAGI. The CDR3 extends over 15 amino acids. CDR3: CASSYPGGGGNTIYF. For the CDR3, the DNA is TGTGCCAGCAGTTATCCAGGGGGCGGTGGAAACACCATATATTTT.

In this sample, this clonotype turned up a few times. V usage is TRBV29-1 and J usage is TRBJ2-7; 10 bases are a match to TRBD2. The V segment lost 6 bases and the J segment 6 bases; nucleotides outside the gene matches: 8. The CDR3 consists of 13 residues. Germline V gene data show CDR1 as SQVTM and CDR2 as ANQGSEA. The CDR3: CSVNGLAGVEQYF. The CDR3 bases are TGCAGCGTGAATGGCCTAGCGGGAGTCGAGCAGTACTTC.

This clonotype showed up many times. This chain joins TRBV7-8 and TRBJ2-7; D is ambiguous. This CDR3 has 13 residues. Deletions cut 4 bases from V and 3 bases from J, with 10 bases between. Germline V gene data show CDR1 as SGHVS and CDR2 as FQNEAQ. This CDR3 is CASSSRWNYEQYF. CDR3 sequence (DNA): TGTGCCAGCAGCTCCAGGTGGAACTACGAGCAGTACTTC. Together with reference TRBV7-8 and TRBJ2-7, the CDR3 gives the full variable domain: GAGVSQSPRYKVAKRGQDVALRCDPISGHVSLFWYQQALGQGPEFLTYFQNEAQLDKSGLPSDRFFAERPEGSVSTLKIQRTQQEDSAVYLCASSSRWNYEQYFGPGTRLTVT.

The chain employs TRBV4-2 and TRBJ1-5, with a possible D match to TRBD1 (5 bases). Germline V lookup: CDR1 LGHNA, CDR2 YNFKEQ. This CDR3 has 17 amino acids. V shed 0 bases and J shed 0 bases, with 12 bases lying between them. CDR3 nucleotide sequence: TGTGCCAGCAGCCAAGATCTGGGACTGGGTAGCAATCAGCCCCAGCATTTT. Its translation is CASSQDLGLGSNQPQHF.

This clonotype was recorded at least ten times. The V gene is TRBV27, the J gene TRBJ2-7, with D possibly TRBD1 on 5 matching bases. Trimming stripped 4 bases from V and 4 bases from J, with 11 bases between. The CDR3 has 13 residues. CDR1 is MNHEY, CDR2 SMNVEV, per germline (reference sequence). The CDR3 region is CASSYQGPYEQYF. The CDR3 DNA reads TGTGCCAGCAGTTACCAGGGCCCTTACGAGCAGTACTTC.

This clonotype came up a few times. The rearrangement joins TRBV5-1 to TRBJ2-5; perhaps TRBD1 as D (5 bases). Per the germline V gene, CDR1 is SGHRS and CDR2 is YFSETQ. Trimming stripped 3 bases from V and 2 bases from J, with 11 bases between. CDR3 length equals 14 residues. The chain's CDR3 is CASSSRQRQETQYF. The CDR3 coding sequence is TGCGCCAGCAGCTCTCGACAGAGACAAGAGACCCAGTACTTC.